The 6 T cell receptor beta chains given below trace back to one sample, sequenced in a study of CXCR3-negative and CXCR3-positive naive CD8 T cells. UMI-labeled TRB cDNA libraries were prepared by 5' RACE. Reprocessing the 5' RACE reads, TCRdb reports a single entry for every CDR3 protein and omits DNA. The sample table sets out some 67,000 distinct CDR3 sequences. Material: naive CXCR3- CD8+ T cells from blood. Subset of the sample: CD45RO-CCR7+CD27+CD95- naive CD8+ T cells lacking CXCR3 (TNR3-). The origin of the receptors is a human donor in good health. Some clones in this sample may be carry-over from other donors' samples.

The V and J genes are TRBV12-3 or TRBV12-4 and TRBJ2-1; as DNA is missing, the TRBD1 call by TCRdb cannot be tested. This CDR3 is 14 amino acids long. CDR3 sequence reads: CASSQRTTNNEQFF.

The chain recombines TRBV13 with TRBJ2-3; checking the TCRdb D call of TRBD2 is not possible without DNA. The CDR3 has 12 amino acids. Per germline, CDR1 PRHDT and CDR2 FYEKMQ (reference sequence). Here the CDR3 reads CASSPAPDTQYF.

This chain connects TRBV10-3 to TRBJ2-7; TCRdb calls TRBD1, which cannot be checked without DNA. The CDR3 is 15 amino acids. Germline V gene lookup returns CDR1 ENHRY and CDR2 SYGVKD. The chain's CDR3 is CAISVDRSSYYEQYF.

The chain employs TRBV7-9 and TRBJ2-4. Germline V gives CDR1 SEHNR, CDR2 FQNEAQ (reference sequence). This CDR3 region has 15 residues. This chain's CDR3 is CASSLTETAKNIQYF.

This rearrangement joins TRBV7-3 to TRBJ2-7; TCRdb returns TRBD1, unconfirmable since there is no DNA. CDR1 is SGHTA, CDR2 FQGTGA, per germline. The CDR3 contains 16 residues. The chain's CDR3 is CASSLAGSGNPYEQYF.

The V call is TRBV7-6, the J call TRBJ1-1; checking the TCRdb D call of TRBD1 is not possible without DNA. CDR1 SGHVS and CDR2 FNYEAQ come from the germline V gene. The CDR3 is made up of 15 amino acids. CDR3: CASSLGQGAVAEAFF. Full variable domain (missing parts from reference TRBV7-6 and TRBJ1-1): GAGVSQSPRYKVTKRGQDVALRCDPISGHVSLYWYRQALGQGPEFLTYFNYEAQQDKSGLPNDRFSAERPEGSISTLTIQRTEQRDSAMYRCASSLGQGAVAEAFFGQGTRLTVV.